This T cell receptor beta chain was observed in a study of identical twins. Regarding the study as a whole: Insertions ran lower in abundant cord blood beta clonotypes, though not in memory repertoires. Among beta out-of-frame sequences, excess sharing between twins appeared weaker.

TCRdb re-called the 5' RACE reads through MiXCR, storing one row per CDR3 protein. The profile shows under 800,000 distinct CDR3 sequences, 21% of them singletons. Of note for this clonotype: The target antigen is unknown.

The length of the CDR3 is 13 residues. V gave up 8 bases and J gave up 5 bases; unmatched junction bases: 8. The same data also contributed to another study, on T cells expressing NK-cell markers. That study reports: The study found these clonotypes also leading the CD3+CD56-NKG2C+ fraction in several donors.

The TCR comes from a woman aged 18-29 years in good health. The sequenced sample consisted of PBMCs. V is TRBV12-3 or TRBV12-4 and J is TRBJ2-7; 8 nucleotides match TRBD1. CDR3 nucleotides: TGTGCCAGCTGCCCCGGACAGGGAAACGAGCAGTACTTC. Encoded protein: CASCPGQGNEQYF.